The 13 T cell receptor beta chains below all came from one sample that was sequenced in a study of spatial heterogeneity in lung cancer. TCRdb independently ran MiXCR on the 5' RACE reads; one entry per CDR3 protein. Seen here are 25,000 or so distinct CDR3 sequences, 5% to 5.5% observed once, and the top ten hold 20% to 30%. The sample's time point: blood at routine non-recurrence follow-up after resection. The sample in question was PBMCs, obtained at follow-up. All receptors come from a female donor with early-stage non-small cell lung cancer.

This clonotype was detected only a few times. At one end, the junction sequence differs from germline, possibly due to a read error. The J gene is TRBJ1-3, the V gene TRBV7-9; no firm D call. The germline gives CDR1 SEHNR, CDR2 FQNEAQ (reference sequence). This CDR3 spans 16 amino acids. The CDR3 sequence is CAGSFGQSRSGNTIYF. The CDR3 region has the DNA TGTGCCGGCAGCTTCGGCCAGTCTCGCTCTGGAAACACCATATATTTT. Drawing the rest from reference TRBV7-9 and TRBJ1-3, the complete variable domain is DTGVSQNPRHKITKRGQNVTFRCDPISEHNRLYWYRQTLGQGPEFLTYFQNEAQLEKSRLLSDRFSAERPKGSFSTLEIQRTEQGDSAMYLCAGSFGQSRSGNTIYFGEGSWLTVV.

This clonotype was detected many times. The V gene is TRBV29-1, the J gene TRBJ2-1, with D possibly being TRBD2 (7 bases). The CDR3 covers 14 residues. Germline CDR1 and CDR2: SQVTM and ANQGSEA. Trimming cost V 7 bases and J 1 base, with 14 bases left between them. In DNA form, the CDR3 reads TGCAGCGCTGGGAGGGGGAGTTCCTACAATGAGCAGTTCTTC. As protein: CSAGRGSSYNEQFF.

This clonotype was detected ten times or more. The chain uses TRBV9 and TRBJ2-3; perhaps TRBD2 as D (5 bases). CDR1 and CDR2 from the germline V gene are SGDLS and YYNGEE. The CDR3 consists of 16 residues. The V and J ends lost 4 bases and 0 bases respectively, with 15 bases between them. CDR3 DNA sequence: TGTGCCAGCAGCTCCCGCCGGACTGGTAGCACAGATACGCAGTATTTT. This gives the protein CASSSRRTGSTDTQYF.

This clonotype was detected many times. This chain links TRBV20-1 with TRBJ2-3; D remains unclear. This CDR3 comprises 13 residues. The V end lost 2 bases, the J end lost 2 bases, and 8 bases lay between the germline ends. Germline-derived CDR1 and CDR2 are DFQATT and SNEGSKA (reference sequence). The CDR3 loop is CSARTAHTDTQYF. CDR3 nucleotide sequence: TGCAGTGCTAGAACAGCCCACACAGATACGCAGTATTTT.

In its sample, this clonotype was seen many times. The chain uses TRBV6-2 or TRBV6-3 and TRBJ1-5; maybe TRBD1 (5 bases). V was cut by 5 bases and J by 7 bases, with 9 bases left in between. CDR3 size: 12 residues. CDR1 is MNHEY, CDR2 SVGEGT, per germline. CDR3 nucleotide sequence: TGTGCCAGCAGTCGACAGTGGCAGCCCCAGCATTTT. Translating gives CASSRQWQPQHF.

This clonotype has more than one count but fewer than ten. The chain carries TRBV5-6 and TRBJ2-1, with TRBD2 identical over 8 bases. V lost 4 bases and J lost 9; bases outside the gene matches: 9. The CDR3 has 14 amino acids. Germline lookup yields CDR1 SGHDT and CDR2 YYEEEE. CDR3 sequence (DNA): TGTGCCAGCAGCCCCGGGGGGGCCAGGGGTGAGCAGTTCTTC. Translated: CASSPGGARGEQFF.

This clonotype was detected ten times or more. The chain links TRBV20-1 to TRBJ1-5; D is undetermined. Germline V gene data show CDR1 as DFQATT and CDR2 as SNEGSKA (reference sequence). CDR3 length: 15 amino acids. V gave up 4 bases and J gave up 2 bases, with 15 bases separating them. CDR3 loop: CSATDNPGGNQPQHF. CDR3 DNA: TGCAGTGCTACCGACAACCCTGGTGGCAATCAGCCCCAGCATTTT.

This clonotype was seen ten or more times. V gene TRBV7-8 combines with J gene TRBJ1-1; 7 bases match TRBD1. The germline V gene has CDR1 SGHVS and CDR2 FQNEAQ. V lost 5 bases, J lost 11 bases, and 11 bases stayed unmatched. CDR3 length: 13 amino acids. This CDR3 is CASSPLLGTEAFF. The CDR3 nucleotides are TGTGCCAGCAGCCCCCTTTTAGGGACAGAGGCTTTCTTT.

This clonotype was counted ten times or more. The chain links TRBV6-6 to TRBJ2-7, with D perhaps TRBD2 (5 bases). The germline gives CDR1 MNHNY, CDR2 SVGAGI (reference sequence). The ends were cut back, 0 bases at V and 7 bases at J, with 10 bases in the middle. The CDR3 has 13 amino acids. This CDR3 is CASSYSGDKEQYF. The CDR3 DNA is TGTGCCAGCAGTTACTCCGGGGATAAGGAGCAGTACTTC.

In this sample, this clonotype turned up a few times. The chain combines TRBV20-1 with TRBJ2-1; 7 nucleotides align to TRBD2. Germline CDR1 DFQATT, CDR2 SNEGSKA (reference sequence). Trimming removed 6 bases from V and 4 bases from J; junction bases left unmatched: 18. This CDR3 is built from 17 residues. CDR3 amino acids: CSAKVGLDRVWYNEQFF. In nucleotides, the CDR3 is TGCAGTGCAAAAGTAGGACTAGACCGCGTGTGGTACAATGAGCAGTTCTTC.

This clonotype has at least ten counts. The CDR3 is CSVEEQVTYTF. CDR3 sequence (DNA): TGCAGCGTTGAAGAACAGGTGACCTACACCTTC. The chain has TRBV29-1 and TRBJ1-2; D possibly corresponds to TRBD1 (5 bases). The CDR3 spans 11 residues. V dropped 0 bases and J dropped 10 bases, with 9 bases sitting between them. Germline V CDR1 and CDR2: SQVTM, ANQGSEA.

This clonotype was counted between two and nine times. V usage is TRBV7-9 and J usage is TRBJ1-4; perhaps TRBD1 as D (5 bases). Trimming left V 5 bases short and J 2 bases short, with 12 bases between. Germline V gene sequence: CDR1 SEHNR, CDR2 FQNEAQ (reference sequence). The CDR3 is made up of 15 amino acids. The CDR3 loop reads CASSPTGGTNEKLFF. The CDR3, as DNA: TGTGCCAGCAGCCCCACAGGTGGTACTAATGAAAAACTGTTTTTT.

This clonotype has at least ten counts. The chain's CDR3 is CASSSSRDYRNIQYF. CDR3 sequence (DNA): TGTGCCAGCAGCTCGAGTCGTGACTACCGAAACATTCAGTACTTC. The genes are TRBV7-9 and TRBJ2-4, with a tentative D call TRBD2 (5 bases). V shed 4 bases and J shed 6 bases, with 16 bases lying between them. The CDR3 has 15 amino acids. Germline V CDR1 and CDR2: SEHNR, FQNEAQ (reference sequence).